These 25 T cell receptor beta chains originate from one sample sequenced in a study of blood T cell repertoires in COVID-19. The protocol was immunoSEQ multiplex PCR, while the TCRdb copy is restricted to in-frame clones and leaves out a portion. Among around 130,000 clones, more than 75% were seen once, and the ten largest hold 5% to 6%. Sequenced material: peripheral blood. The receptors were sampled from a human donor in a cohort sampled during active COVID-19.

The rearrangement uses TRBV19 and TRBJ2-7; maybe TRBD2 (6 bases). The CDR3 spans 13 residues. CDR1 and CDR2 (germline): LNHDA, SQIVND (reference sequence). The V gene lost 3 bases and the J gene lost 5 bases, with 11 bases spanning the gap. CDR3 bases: TGTGCCAGTAGTATGAGGGCGGGAAACGAGCAGTACTTC. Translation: CASSMRAGNEQYF.

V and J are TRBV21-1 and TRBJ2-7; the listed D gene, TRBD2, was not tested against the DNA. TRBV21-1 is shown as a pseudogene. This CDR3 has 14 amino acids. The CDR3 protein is CASSKALREYEQYF. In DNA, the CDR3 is TGTGCCAGCAGCAAAGCCTTGCGGGAGTACGAGCAGTACTTC.

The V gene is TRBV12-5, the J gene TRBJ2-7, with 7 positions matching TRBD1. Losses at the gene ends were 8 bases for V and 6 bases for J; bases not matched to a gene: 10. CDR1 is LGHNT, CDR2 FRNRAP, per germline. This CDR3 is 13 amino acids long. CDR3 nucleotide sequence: TGTGCTAGTACCCTGGCAGGGGGTTTCGAGCAGTACTTC. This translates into CASTLAGGFEQYF.

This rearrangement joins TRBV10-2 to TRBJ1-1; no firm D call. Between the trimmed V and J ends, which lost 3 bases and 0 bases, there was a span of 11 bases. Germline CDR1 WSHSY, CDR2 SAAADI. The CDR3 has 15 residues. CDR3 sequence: CASSDYRGVNTEAFF. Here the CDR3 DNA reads TGCGCCAGCAGTGATTATCGGGGAGTGAACACTGAAGCTTTCTTT.

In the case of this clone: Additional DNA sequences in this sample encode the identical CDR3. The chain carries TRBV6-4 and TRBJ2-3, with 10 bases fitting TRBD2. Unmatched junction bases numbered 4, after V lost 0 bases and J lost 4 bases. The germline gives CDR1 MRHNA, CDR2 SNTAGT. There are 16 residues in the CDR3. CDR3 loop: CASSDSTSGGADTQYF. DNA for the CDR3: TGTGCCAGCAGTGACTCGACCAGCGGGGGGGCAGATACGCAGTATTTT.

The CDR3 DNA reads TGTGCCAGCATCTCCCAAAACATCAACACCGGGGAGCTGTTTTTT. The encoded protein is CASISQNINTGELFF. The chain is built from TRBV28 and TRBJ2-2; no reliable D call. This CDR3 region has 15 residues. V lost 7 bases and J 2 bases, leaving 14 bases between the germline ends. CDR1 and CDR2 from the germline V gene are MDHEN and SYDVKM.

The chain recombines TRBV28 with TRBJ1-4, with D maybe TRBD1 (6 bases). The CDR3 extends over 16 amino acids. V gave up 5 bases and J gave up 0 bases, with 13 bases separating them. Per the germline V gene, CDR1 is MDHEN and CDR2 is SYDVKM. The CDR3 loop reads CASSPPGEATNEKLFF. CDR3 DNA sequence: TGTGCCAGCAGTCCCCCAGGGGAAGCAACTAATGAAAAACTGTTTTTT.

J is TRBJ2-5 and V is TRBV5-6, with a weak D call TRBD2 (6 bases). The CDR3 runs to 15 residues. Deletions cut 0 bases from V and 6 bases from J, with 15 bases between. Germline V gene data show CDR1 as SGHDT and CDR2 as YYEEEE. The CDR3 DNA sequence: TGTGCCAGCAGCTTGGGCGGGATAGCTGGTCAGACCCAGTACTTC. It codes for CASSLGGIAGQTQYF.

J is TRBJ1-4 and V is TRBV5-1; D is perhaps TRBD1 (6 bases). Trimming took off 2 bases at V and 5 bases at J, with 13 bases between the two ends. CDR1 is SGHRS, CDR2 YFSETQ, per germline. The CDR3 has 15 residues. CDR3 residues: CASSFSGQPNEKLFF. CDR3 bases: TGCGCCAGCAGCTTTAGTGGACAGCCGAATGAAAAACTGTTTTTT.

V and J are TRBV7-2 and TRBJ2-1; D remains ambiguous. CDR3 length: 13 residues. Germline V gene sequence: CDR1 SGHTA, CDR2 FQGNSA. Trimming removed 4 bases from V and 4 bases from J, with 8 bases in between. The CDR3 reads CASSWRPYNEQFF. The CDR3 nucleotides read TGTGCCAGCAGCTGGAGACCGTACAATGAGCAGTTCTTC.

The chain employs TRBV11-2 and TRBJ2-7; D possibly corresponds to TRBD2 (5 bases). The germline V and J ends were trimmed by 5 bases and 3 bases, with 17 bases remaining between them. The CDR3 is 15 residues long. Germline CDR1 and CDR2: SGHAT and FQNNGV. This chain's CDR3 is CASSPWHLGGYEQYF. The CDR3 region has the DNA TGTGCCAGCAGCCCTTGGCATTTAGGAGGCTACGAGCAGTACTTC.

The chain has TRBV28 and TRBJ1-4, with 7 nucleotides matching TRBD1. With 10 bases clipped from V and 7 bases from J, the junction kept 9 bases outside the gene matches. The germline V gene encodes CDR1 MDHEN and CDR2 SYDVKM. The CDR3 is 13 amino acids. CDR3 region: CAISTGWGEKLFF. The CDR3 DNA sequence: TGTGCCATCTCGACAGGGTGGGGTGAAAAACTGTTTTTT.

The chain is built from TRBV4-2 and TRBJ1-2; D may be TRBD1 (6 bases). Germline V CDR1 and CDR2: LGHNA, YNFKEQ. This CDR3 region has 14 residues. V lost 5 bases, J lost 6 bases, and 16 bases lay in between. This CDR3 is CASSGGGVFHGYTF. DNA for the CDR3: TGTGCCAGCAGCGGGGGGGGCGTTTTTCATGGCTACACCTTC.

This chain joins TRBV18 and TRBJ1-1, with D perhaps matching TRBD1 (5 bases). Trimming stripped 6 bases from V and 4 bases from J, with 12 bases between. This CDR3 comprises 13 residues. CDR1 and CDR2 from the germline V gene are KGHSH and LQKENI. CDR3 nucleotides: TGTGCCAGCTCCGCCGGGGGATCCACTGAAGCTTTCTTT. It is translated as CASSAGGSTEAFF.

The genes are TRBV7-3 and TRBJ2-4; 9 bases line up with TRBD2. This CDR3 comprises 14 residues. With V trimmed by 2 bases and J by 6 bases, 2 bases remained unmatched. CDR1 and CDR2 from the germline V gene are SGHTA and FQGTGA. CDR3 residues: CASSLAGGPNIQYF. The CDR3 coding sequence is TGTGCCAGCAGCTTAGCGGGAGGGCCAAACATTCAGTACTTC.

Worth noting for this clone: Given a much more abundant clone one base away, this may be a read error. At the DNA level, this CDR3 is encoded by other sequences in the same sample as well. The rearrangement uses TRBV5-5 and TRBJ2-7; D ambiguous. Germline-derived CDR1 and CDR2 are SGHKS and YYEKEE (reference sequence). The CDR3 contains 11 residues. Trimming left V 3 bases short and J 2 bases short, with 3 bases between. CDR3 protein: CASSSAYEQYF. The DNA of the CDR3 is TGTGCCAGCAGCTCAGCCTACGAGCAGTACTTC. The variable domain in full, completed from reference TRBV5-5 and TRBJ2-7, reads DAGVTQSPTHLIKTRGQQVTLRCSPISGHKSVSWYQQVLGQGPQFIFQYYEKEERGRGNFPDRFSARQFPNYSSELNVNALLLGDSALYLCASSSAYEQYFGPGTRLTVT.

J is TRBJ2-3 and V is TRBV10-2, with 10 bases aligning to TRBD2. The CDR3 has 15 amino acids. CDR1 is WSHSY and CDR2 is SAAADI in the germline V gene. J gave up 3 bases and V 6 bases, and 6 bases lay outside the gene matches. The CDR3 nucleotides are TGCGCCAGCAGATTAGCGGGGGGACGAACAGATACGCAGTATTTT. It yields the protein CASRLAGGRTDTQYF.

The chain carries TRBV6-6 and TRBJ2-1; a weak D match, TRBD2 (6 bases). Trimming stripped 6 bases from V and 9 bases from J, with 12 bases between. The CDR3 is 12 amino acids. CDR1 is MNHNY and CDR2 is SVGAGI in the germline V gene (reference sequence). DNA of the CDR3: TGTGCCAGCAGCTGGAGGGCCGGTGAGCAGTTCTTC. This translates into CASSWRAGEQFF.

The CDR3 DNA reads TGTGCCAGTAGTATGGGGACAGTGGGCAATGAGCAGTTCTTC. This gives the protein CASSMGTVGNEQFF. V usage is TRBV19 and J usage is TRBJ2-1; 7 bases fit TRBD1. J gave up 6 bases and V 3 bases, and 5 bases lay outside the gene matches. The CDR3 covers 14 residues. CDR1 and CDR2 from the germline V gene are LNHDA and SQIVND (reference sequence). The full variable domain, with the rest looked up from reference TRBV19 and TRBJ2-1, is DGGITQSPKYLFRKEGQNVTLSCEQNLNHDAMYWYRQDPGQGLRLIYYSQIVNDFQKGDIAEGYSVSREKKESFPLTVTSAQKNPTAFYLCASSMGTVGNEQFFGPGTRLTVL.

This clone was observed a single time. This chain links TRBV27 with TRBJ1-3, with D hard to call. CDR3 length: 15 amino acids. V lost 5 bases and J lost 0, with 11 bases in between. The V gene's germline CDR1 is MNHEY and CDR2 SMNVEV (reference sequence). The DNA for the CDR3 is TGTGCCAGCAGTACCGACTCCTACTCTGGAAACACCATATATTTT. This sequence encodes CASSTDSYSGNTIYF.

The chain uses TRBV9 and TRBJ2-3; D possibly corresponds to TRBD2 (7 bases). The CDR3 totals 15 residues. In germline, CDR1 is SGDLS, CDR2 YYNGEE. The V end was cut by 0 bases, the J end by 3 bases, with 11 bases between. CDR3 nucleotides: TGTGCCAGCAGCGTAGGGGGGGGCGGGACAGATACGCAGTATTTT. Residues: CASSVGGGGTDTQYF.

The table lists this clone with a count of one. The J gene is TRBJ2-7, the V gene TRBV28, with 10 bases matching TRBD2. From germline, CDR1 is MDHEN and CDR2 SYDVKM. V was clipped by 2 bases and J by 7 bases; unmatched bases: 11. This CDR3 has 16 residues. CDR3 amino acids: CASSLASGSGLGEQYF. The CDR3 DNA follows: TGTGCCAGCAGTTTAGCTAGCGGGAGTGGGTTGGGGGAGCAGTACTTC.

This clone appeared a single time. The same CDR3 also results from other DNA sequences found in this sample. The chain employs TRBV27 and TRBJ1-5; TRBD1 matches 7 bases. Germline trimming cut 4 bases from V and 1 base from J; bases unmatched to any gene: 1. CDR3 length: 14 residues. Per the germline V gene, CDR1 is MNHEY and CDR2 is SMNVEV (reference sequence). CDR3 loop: CASSSGGSNQPQHF. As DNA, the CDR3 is TGTGCCAGCAGTTCAGGGGGAAGCAATCAGCCCCAGCATTTT.

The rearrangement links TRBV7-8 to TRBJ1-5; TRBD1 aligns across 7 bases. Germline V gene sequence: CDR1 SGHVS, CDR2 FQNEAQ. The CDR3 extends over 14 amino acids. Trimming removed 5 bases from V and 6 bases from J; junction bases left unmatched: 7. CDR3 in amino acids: CASSEGAEGQPQHF. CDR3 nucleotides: TGTGCCAGCAGCGAGGGGGCCGAAGGTCAGCCCCAGCATTTT.

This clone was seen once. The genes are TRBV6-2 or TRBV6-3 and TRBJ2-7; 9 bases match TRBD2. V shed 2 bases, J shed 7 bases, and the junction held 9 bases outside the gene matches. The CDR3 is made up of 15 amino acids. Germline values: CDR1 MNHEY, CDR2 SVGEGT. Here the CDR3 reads CASSYDWREGLEQYF. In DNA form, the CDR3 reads TGTGCCAGCAGTTACGACTGGCGGGAGGGCCTGGAGCAGTACTTC.